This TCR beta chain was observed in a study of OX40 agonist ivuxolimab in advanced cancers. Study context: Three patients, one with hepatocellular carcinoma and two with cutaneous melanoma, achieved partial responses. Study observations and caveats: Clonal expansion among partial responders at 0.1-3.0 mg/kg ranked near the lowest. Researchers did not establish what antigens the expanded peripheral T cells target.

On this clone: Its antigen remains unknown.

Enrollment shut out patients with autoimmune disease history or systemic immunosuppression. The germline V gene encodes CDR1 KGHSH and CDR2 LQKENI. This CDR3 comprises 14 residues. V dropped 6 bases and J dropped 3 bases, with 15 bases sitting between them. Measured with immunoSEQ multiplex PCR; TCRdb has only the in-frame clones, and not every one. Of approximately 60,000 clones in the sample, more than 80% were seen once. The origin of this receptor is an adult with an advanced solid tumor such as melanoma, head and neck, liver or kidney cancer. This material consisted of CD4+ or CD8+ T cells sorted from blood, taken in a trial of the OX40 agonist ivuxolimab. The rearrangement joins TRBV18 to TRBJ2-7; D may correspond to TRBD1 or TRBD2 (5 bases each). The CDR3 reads CASSSRDGFYEQYF. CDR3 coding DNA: TGTGCCAGCTCCTCTCGGGACGGTTTCTACGAGCAGTACTTC.